The 32 T cell receptor beta chains below were found in one sample sequenced in a study of CD8 T cells in ankylosing spondylitis. Their cognate antigens are unknown. Study-level results: A TCR beta motif made of about 8 highly homologous variants seemed typical of ankylosing spondylitis blood.

MiXCR, run by TCRdb on the 5' RACE reads, gives a single entry per CDR3 protein. This sample has around 540,000 distinct CDR3 sequences, with approximately 11% found just once. Input material: blood, either unsorted or a sorted T cell fraction (not recorded which). The receptor set was obtained from a male donor with ankylosing spondylitis.

This clonotype was seen at least ten times. The rearrangement uses TRBV12-3 or TRBV12-4 and TRBJ2-7; no reliable D call. This CDR3 has 13 residues. Trimming pared 2 bases from V and 2 bases from J, leaving 7 bases between. The CDR3 DNA sequence: TGTGCCAGCAGTTTAAGACGTGCCTACGAGCAGTACTTC. It encodes CASSLRRAYEQYF.

A few counts support this clonotype. The chain uses TRBV7-9 and TRBJ2-2; TRBD1 matches at 9 bases. The CDR3 runs to 13 residues. Germline values: CDR1 SEHNR, CDR2 FQNEAQ (reference sequence). Trimming at V came to 7 bases and at J to 5 bases, leaving 2 bases not matched to a gene. For the CDR3, the DNA is TGTGCCAGCACAGACAGGGGGACCGGGGAGCTGTTTTTT. Translating it yields CASTDRGTGELFF.

The genes are TRBV15 and TRBJ2-3, with D uncertain. The CDR3 contains 13 residues. Germline V gene data show CDR1 as LNHNV and CDR2 as YYDKDF (reference sequence). V dropped 0 bases and J dropped 6 bases, with 7 bases sitting between them. CDR3 DNA: TGTGCCACCAGCAGAGATCGGTGGGATACGCAGTATTTT. Protein sequence: CATSRDRWDTQYF.

This clonotype was recorded only once. The rearrangement links TRBV9 to TRBJ2-1; 10 bases align to TRBD2. Germline V gene sequence: CDR1 SGDLS, CDR2 YYNGEE. This CDR3 is 15 amino acids long. V shed 3 bases and J 6 bases; nucleotides not matched to a gene: 6. Here the CDR3 reads CASSALLAGVNEQFF. The CDR3 coding sequence is TGTGCCAGCAGCGCCCTCCTAGCGGGAGTCAATGAGCAGTTCTTC.

The chain has TRBV20-1 and TRBJ1-5, with a possible D match to TRBD1 (5 bases). V was shortened by 3 bases and J by 0 bases, with 12 bases between the two germline ends. The CDR3 loop spans 15 amino acids. Germline V CDR1 and CDR2: DFQATT, SNEGSKA (reference sequence). CDR3 residues: CSARGRDDSNQPQHF. As DNA, the CDR3 is TGCAGTGCTAGGGGAAGGGACGATAGCAATCAGCCCCAGCATTTT.

The rearrangement joins TRBV5-5 to TRBJ2-5; D possibly corresponds to TRBD1 (8 bases). Trimming pared 3 bases from V and 4 bases from J, leaving 22 bases between. Looked up from germline, CDR1 is SGHKS and CDR2 is YYEKEE (reference sequence). CDR3 length: 17 residues. CDR3 region: CASSYSARTGRGETQYF. In DNA, the CDR3 is TGTGCCAGCAGCTACTCTGCCCGGACAGGGAGGGGAGAGACCCAGTACTTC.

V usage is TRBV4-1 and J usage is TRBJ1-1; maybe TRBD1 (6 bases). Germline CDR1 reads MGHRA; CDR2 reads YSYEKL. V gave up 4 bases and J gave up 0 bases, with 12 bases separating them. The CDR3 extends over 15 amino acids. In nucleotides, the CDR3 is TGCGCCAGCAGCCTTGGGGGGGGGCTGAACACTGAAGCTTTCTTT. Translated, it gives CASSLGGGLNTEAFF.

The chain combines TRBV6-1 with TRBJ1-5; D unclear. The length of the CDR3 is 14 residues. Germline CDR1 MNHNS, CDR2 SASEGT. Trimming pared 3 bases from V and 2 bases from J, leaving 8 bases between. CDR3: CASSDWGGNQPQHF. CDR3 in DNA: TGTGCCAGCAGTGATTGGGGTGGCAATCAGCCCCAGCATTTT.

This clonotype was counted a few times. The rearrangement joins TRBV7-9 to TRBJ2-3; D is perhaps TRBD2 (7 bases). CDR3 length: 14 amino acids. Germline V gene data show CDR1 as SEHNR and CDR2 as FQNEAQ (reference sequence). V shed 11 bases and J shed 4 bases, with 19 bases lying between them. CDR3 region: CALEGGGLADTQYF. The CDR3 nucleotides read TGTGCCCTCGAGGGGGGGGGGCTGGCAGATACGCAGTATTTT.

V usage is TRBV20-1 and J usage is TRBJ2-1; D may be TRBD2 (7 bases). There are 15 residues in the CDR3. Germline-derived CDR1 and CDR2 are DFQATT and SNEGSKA (reference sequence). V lost 6 bases and J 2 bases, leaving 17 bases between the germline ends. The CDR3 DNA is TGCAGTGCCGCTGGGGGGGGCGCGGCCTACAATGAGCAGTTCTTC. This codes for CSAAGGGAAYNEQFF.

This clonotype was found a few times. This chain links TRBV7-9 with TRBJ2-5, with 9 bases fitting TRBD2. Germline lookup yields CDR1 SEHNR and CDR2 FQNEAQ (reference sequence). There are 14 residues in the CDR3. With V trimmed by 5 bases and J by 4 bases, 5 bases remained unmatched. For the CDR3, the DNA is TGTGCCAGCAGCGCCACAGCGGGAGGAGAGACCCAGTACTTC. Translated: CASSATAGGETQYF.

This clonotype was picked up many times. The rearrangement links TRBV7-9 to TRBJ2-1; D perhaps matches TRBD1 (5 bases). Germline CDR1 reads SEHNR; CDR2 reads FQNEAQ (reference sequence). The V and J ends lost 4 bases and 2 bases respectively, with 18 bases between them. CDR3 length: 17 amino acids. The CDR3 nucleotides are TGTGCCAGCAGCTCCCAAGGGCAGCAGGGAACCTACAATGAGCAGTTCTTC. The encoded protein is CASSSQGQQGTYNEQFF.

This clonotype was detected a few times. The CDR3 DNA sequence: TGTGCCAGCAGCCAAAACACACGGAACACTGAAGCTTTCTTT. Its translation: CASSQNTRNTEAFF. The genes are TRBV3-1 and TRBJ1-1; D remains ambiguous. The ends were cut back, 2 bases at V and 1 base at J, with 8 bases in the middle. Per the germline V gene, CDR1 is LGHDT and CDR2 is YNNKEL (reference sequence). CDR3 length: 14 residues.

This clonotype occurred a few times. The chain carries TRBV20-1 and TRBJ2-1, with 7 bases fitting TRBD1. Germline values: CDR1 DFQATT, CDR2 SNEGSKA (reference sequence). Unmatched junction bases numbered 12, after V lost 6 bases and J lost 10 bases. The CDR3 covers 13 residues. CDR3 nucleotide sequence: TGCAGTGCCAGACAGGGTGGCGGTATAGAGCAGTTCTTC. Protein: CSARQGGGIEQFF.

The chain employs TRBV28 and TRBJ2-5, with TRBD2 identical over 12 bases. CDR1 and CDR2 from the germline V gene are MDHEN and SYDVKM. CDR3 length: 15 amino acids. J gave up 8 bases and V 5 bases, and 9 bases lay outside the gene matches. This CDR3 reads CASSLRTSGAETQYF. The CDR3 nucleotides read TGTGCCAGCAGTCTGAGGACTAGCGGGGCTGAAACCCAGTACTTC.

This clonotype was counted between two and nine times. In DNA, the CDR3 is TGCAGTGCTAGCGGGAGGCTAGCGGGCAACTACAATGAGCAGTTCTTC. Its translation: CSASGRLAGNYNEQFF. The V call is TRBV20-1, the J call TRBJ2-1; 8 bases align to TRBD2. J lost 3 bases, V lost 3 bases, and 10 bases had no gene match. Germline V gives CDR1 DFQATT, CDR2 SNEGSKA (reference sequence). There are 16 residues in the CDR3.

This rearrangement joins TRBV20-1 to TRBJ2-5; 7 positions agree with TRBD2. CDR3 length: 13 residues. J was trimmed by 5 bases and V by 7 bases; bases with no gene match: 10. Germline CDR1 is DFQATT and CDR2 is SNEGSKA (reference sequence). CDR3 in DNA: TGCAGTGTACAGCGGGATTGGGTGGAGACCCAGTACTTC. It translates to CSVQRDWVETQYF.

The J gene is TRBJ2-6, the V gene TRBV5-1; D is possibly TRBD1 (5 bases). Germline V lookup: CDR1 SGHRS, CDR2 YFSETQ. V was trimmed by 0 bases and J by 18 bases, leaving 13 bases between them. The CDR3 has 12 amino acids. CDR3 in amino acids: CASSLEGRARTF. The DNA for the CDR3 is TGCGCCAGCAGCTTGGAGGGCAGGGCCAGGACTTTC.

The gene calls are TRBV30 and TRBJ1-5, with a weak D call TRBD1 (6 bases). CDR3 length equals 14 residues. CDR1 is GTSNPN, CDR2 SVGIG, per germline (reference sequence). V shed 1 base and J shed 6 bases, with 13 bases lying between them. CDR3 in amino acids: CAWSEGVTGQPQHF. The CDR3 nucleotides read TGTGCCTGGAGTGAGGGGGTTACGGGTCAGCCCCAGCATTTT.

This clonotype was observed many times. V is TRBV4-1 and J is TRBJ2-7; either TRBD1 or TRBD2 may supply D (5 bases each). V shed 0 bases and J shed 3 bases, with 15 bases lying between them. CDR3 length: 16 residues. Germline CDR1 and CDR2: MGHRA and YSYEKL. CDR3 amino acids: CASSQDDGTGFYEQYV. As DNA, the CDR3 is TGCGCCAGCAGCCAAGATGATGGGACGGGGTTCTACGAGCAGTACGTC.

V and J are TRBV29-1 and TRBJ2-2; D call uncertain. The V gene lost 5 bases and the J gene lost 6 bases, with 13 bases spanning the gap. The CDR3 has 13 residues. The germline V gene has CDR1 SQVTM and CDR2 ANQGSEA. The CDR3 region is CSVRLVEAGELFF. In nucleotides, the CDR3 is TGCAGCGTTCGTCTCGTCGAAGCCGGGGAGCTGTTTTTT.

This clonotype occurred many times. The gene calls are TRBV12-3 or TRBV12-4 and TRBJ2-1; 10 bases agree with TRBD2. The CDR3 sequence is 14 residues long. J gave up 6 bases and V 7 bases, and 6 bases lay outside the gene matches. In DNA, the CDR3 is TGTGCCAGCACCCCTAGCGGGAGTCGCAATGAGCAGTTCTTC. It encodes CASTPSGSRNEQFF.

V is TRBV7-2 and J is TRBJ2-6; weak D call: TRBD1 (5 bases). Germline V gene lookup returns CDR1 SGHTA and CDR2 FQGNSA. V was pared by 6 bases and J by 0 bases, with 9 bases between. This CDR3 has 15 amino acids. The CDR3 protein is CASREGASGANVLTF. In DNA, the CDR3 is TGTGCCAGCAGAGAAGGGGCCTCTGGGGCCAACGTCCTGACTTTC.

The chain employs TRBV7-2 and TRBJ2-5; D gene uncertain. Trimming stripped 4 bases from V and 7 bases from J, with 13 bases between. The CDR3 length is 13 residues. The germline V gene encodes CDR1 SGHTA and CDR2 FQGNSA. The CDR3 sequence: CASSSDPTGTQYF. CDR3 bases: TGTGCCAGCAGCTCCGACCCTACGGGGACCCAGTACTTC.

This clonotype was counted at least ten times. The genes are TRBV12-3 or TRBV12-4 and TRBJ2-7; TRBD2 matches 13 bases. After removal of 6 bases from V and 6 bases from J, the junction contained 5 bases not matched to a gene. This CDR3 has 14 amino acids. The CDR3 region is CASRLAGGTAEQYF. DNA for the CDR3: TGTGCCAGCAGACTAGCGGGAGGGACAGCCGAGCAGTACTTC.

This clonotype was found a few times. This chain uses TRBV15 with TRBJ2-3; TRBD1 or TRBD2 may be the D gene (5 bases each). V was cut by 0 bases and J by 6 bases, with 13 bases left in between. This CDR3 spans 15 amino acids. CDR1 is LNHNV and CDR2 is YYDKDF in the germline V gene (reference sequence). The CDR3 is CATSRDRGPSDTQYF. CDR3 DNA: TGTGCCACCAGCAGAGATCGGGGCCCGTCGGATACGCAGTATTTT.

The chain combines TRBV4-2 with TRBJ1-2; weak D call: TRBD1 (5 bases). The V end was cut by 5 bases, the J end by 8 bases, with 27 bases between. The CDR3 loop spans 17 amino acids. From germline, CDR1 is LGHNA and CDR2 YNFKEQ. The CDR3 sequence: CASSFDPRTTGTEGYTF. The DNA of the CDR3 is TGTGCCAGCAGCTTCGACCCTAGAACAACCGGGACGGAGGGCTACACCTTC.

V gene TRBV5-1 combines with J gene TRBJ1-5; D is perhaps TRBD1 (6 bases). Germline V CDR1 and CDR2: SGHRS, YFSETQ. CDR3 length equals 15 residues. The V and J ends lost 0 bases and 3 bases respectively, with 10 bases between them. The CDR3 sequence is CASSLEGGINQPQHF. DNA for the CDR3: TGCGCCAGCAGCTTGGAGGGGGGGATCAATCAGCCCCAGCATTTT.

This clonotype was seen at least ten times. The CDR3 sequence is CASSGTGYFWNTEAFF. The CDR3 bases are TGTGCCAGCAGTGGGACAGGGTACTTTTGGAACACTGAAGCTTTCTTT. The V and J genes are TRBV12-3 or TRBV12-4 and TRBJ1-1, with 9 nucleotides matching TRBD1. The CDR3 runs to 16 residues. Trimming took 5 bases from V and 1 from J; bases not matched to a gene: 8.

This rearrangement joins TRBV30 to TRBJ2-2, with TRBD2 as a possible D gene (7 bases). Looked up from germline, CDR1 is GTSNPN and CDR2 is SVGIG (reference sequence). V dropped 8 bases and J dropped 2 bases, with 15 bases sitting between them. The CDR3 extends over 14 amino acids. Here the CDR3 reads CARTAGANTGELFF. CDR3 coding DNA: TGTGCCCGGACTGCGGGGGCAAACACCGGGGAGCTGTTTTTT.

Only a few counts were recorded for this clonotype. As DNA, the CDR3 is TGTGCCAGCGGTCGCGGACGTGCTTTTGGCTCCTATGGCTACACCTTC. Protein sequence: CASGRGRAFGSYGYTF. The chain employs TRBV12-3 or TRBV12-4 and TRBJ1-2; D unresolved. The CDR3 has 16 amino acids. V gave up 8 bases and J gave up 4 bases, with 23 bases separating them.

This clonotype was counted between two and nine times. J is TRBJ1-1 and V is TRBV20-1, with D possibly being TRBD1 (5 bases). Germline-derived CDR1 and CDR2 are DFQATT and SNEGSKA (reference sequence). Trimming cost V 3 bases and J 11 bases, with 19 bases left between them. This CDR3 contains 13 residues. CDR3 amino acids: CSASLGEGLVAFF. The CDR3 DNA sequence: TGCAGTGCTAGCTTGGGGGAGGGGTTGGTGGCTTTCTTT.